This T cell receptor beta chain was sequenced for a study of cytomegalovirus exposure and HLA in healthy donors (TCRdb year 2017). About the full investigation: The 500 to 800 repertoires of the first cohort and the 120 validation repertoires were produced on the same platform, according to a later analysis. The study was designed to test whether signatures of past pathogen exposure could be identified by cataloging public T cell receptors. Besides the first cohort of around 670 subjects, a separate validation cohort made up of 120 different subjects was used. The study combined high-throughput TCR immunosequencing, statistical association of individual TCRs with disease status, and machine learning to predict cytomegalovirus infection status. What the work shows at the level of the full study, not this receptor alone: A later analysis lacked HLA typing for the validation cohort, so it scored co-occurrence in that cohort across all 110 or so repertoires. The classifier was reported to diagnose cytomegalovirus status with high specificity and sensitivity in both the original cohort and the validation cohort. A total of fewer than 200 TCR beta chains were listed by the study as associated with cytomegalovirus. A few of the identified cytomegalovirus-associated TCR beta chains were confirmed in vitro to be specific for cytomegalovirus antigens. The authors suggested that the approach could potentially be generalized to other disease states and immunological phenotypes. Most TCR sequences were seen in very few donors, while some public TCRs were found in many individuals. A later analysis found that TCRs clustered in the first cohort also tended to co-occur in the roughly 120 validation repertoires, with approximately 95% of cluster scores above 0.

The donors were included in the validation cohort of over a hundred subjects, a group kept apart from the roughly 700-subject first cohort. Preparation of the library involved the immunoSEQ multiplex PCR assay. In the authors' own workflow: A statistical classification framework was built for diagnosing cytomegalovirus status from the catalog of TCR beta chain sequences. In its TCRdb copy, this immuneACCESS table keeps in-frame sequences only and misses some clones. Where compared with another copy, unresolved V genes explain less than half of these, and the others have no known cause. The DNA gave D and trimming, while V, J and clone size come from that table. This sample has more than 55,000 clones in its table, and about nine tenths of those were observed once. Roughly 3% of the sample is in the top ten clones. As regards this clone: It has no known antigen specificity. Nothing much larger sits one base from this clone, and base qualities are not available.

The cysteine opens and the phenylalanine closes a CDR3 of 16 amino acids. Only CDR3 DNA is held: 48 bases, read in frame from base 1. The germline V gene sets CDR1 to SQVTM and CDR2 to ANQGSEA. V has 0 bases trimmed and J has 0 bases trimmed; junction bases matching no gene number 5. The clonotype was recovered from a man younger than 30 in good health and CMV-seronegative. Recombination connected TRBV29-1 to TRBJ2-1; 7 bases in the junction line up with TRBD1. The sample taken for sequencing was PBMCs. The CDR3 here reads CSVEDDRESSYNEQFF. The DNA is TGCAGCGTTGAAGATGACAGGGAGAGCTCCTACAATGAGCAGTTCTTC.